This T cell receptor beta chain emerged from a study of blood T cell repertoires in COVID-19. Study-wide background: The United States, Italy and Spain provided the acute and convalescent COVID-19 samples. The analysed material was cDNA or gDNA that came from T cells, B-cell-depleted T cells, or PBMCs.

Per the original methods: Amplified reference gene primers provided the basis for estimating nucleated cell counts. Only in-frame clones appear in the TCRdb table, and some are missing; sequencing was by immunoSEQ multiplex PCR. V and J calls and clone size are as listed in that table; D and trimming were resolved from the DNA. Here the sample spans 180,000 or so clones, roughly 80% being singletons. Categorization into cohorts depended on clinical history that participants reported. This TCR was sampled from a man aged 55 to 69 who had been exposed to COVID-19. Specimen: PBMCs or T cells enriched from blood (not recorded which).

The CDR3 loop reads CATSDPLAGLTDTQYF. CDR3 DNA: TGTGCCACCAGTGATCCCTTAGCGGGATTGACAGATACGCAGTATTTT. The rearrangement uses TRBV24-1 and TRBJ2-3; 8 bases fit TRBD2. The germline CDR1 and CDR2 sequences are KGHDR and SFDVKD. V shed 3 bases, J shed 3 bases, and the junction held 7 bases outside the gene matches. The CDR3 totals 16 residues.